The 8 T cell receptor beta chains presented below share a single source sample, sequenced in a study of cytomegalovirus exposure and HLA in healthy donors. The PCR had 60 Vbeta and 13 Jbeta primers. Clones were sequenced by immunoSEQ multiplex PCR, and TCRdb holds only the in-frame ones, with some missing. The listing records some 180,000 clones. Specimen: PBMCs. These receptors came from a man between 25 and 39 years old in good health and CMV-seronegative.

On this clone: The same CDR3 arises from other DNA sequences in this sample as well. The chain has TRBV28 and TRBJ1-5; 10 nucleotides line up with TRBD1. The CDR3 loop spans 14 amino acids. Per the germline V gene, CDR1 is MDHEN and CDR2 is SYDVKM. With 4 bases clipped from V and 5 bases from J, the junction kept 2 bases outside the gene matches. The CDR3 DNA is TGTGCCAGCAGTTCCGGACAGGGGGATCAGCCCCAGCATTTT. Its protein is CASSSGQGDQPQHF.

This clone counts as medium-sized by frequency. The chain employs TRBV6-5 and TRBJ2-7; D ambiguous. The CDR3 is 13 amino acids. V lost 2 bases to trimming and J lost 3 bases, with 8 bases between them. CDR1 and CDR2 from the germline V gene are MNHEY and SVGAGI. DNA of the CDR3: TGTGCCAGCAGTTACCAGATAAGCTACGAGCAGTACTTC. This translates into CASSYQISYEQYF.

This chain uses TRBV9 with TRBJ1-3; 9 nucleotides line up with TRBD1. The germline CDR1 and CDR2 sequences are SGDLS and YYNGEE. V shed 0 bases, J shed 5 bases, and the junction held 6 bases outside the gene matches. This CDR3 is 16 amino acids long. The chain's CDR3 is CASSVDLDRGRNTIYF. In DNA, the CDR3 is TGTGCCAGCAGCGTAGACTTGGACAGGGGTCGAAACACCATATATTTT.

The rearrangement links TRBV6-5 to TRBJ1-5; tentatively, D is TRBD1 (5 bases). The CDR3 consists of 14 residues. Germline loops: CDR1 MNHEY, CDR2 SVGAGI. With 2 bases removed from V and 4 bases from J, the gap between germline ends came to 9 bases. The CDR3 sequence is CASSYGPGNQPQHF. CDR3 coding DNA: TGTGCCAGCAGTTACGGGCCAGGGAATCAGCCCCAGCATTTT.

This chain's CDR3 is CASSLQGGYTF. In DNA, the CDR3 is TGTGCCAGCAGTCTTCAGGGAGGCTACACCTTC. The chain has TRBV28 and TRBJ1-2; a possible D gene is TRBD1 (5 bases). Germline V gene sequence: CDR1 MDHEN, CDR2 SYDVKM. V was clipped by 5 bases and J by 8 bases, with 9 bases between them. This CDR3 is built from 11 residues.

The chain combines TRBV5-1 with TRBJ2-2; 7 nucleotides match TRBD1. Germline CDR1 is SGHRS and CDR2 is YFSETQ. The CDR3 spans 17 residues. Trimming cost V 7 bases and J 1 base; bases outside gene matches: 13. CDR3 protein: CASAEVEGQRNTGELFF. CDR3 coding DNA: TGCGCCAGCGCAGAAGTTGAGGGACAGAGGAACACCGGGGAGCTGTTTTTT.

CDR3 in DNA: TGTGCCAGCGGTACGCGCACTAGCGTCGCGGAGACCCAGTACTTC. It is translated as CASGTRTSVAETQYF. The chain links TRBV6-5 to TRBJ2-5, with 7 bases identical to TRBD2. The trim removed 8 bases at V and 5 bases at J, leaving 14 bases unmatched. The germline V gene encodes CDR1 MNHEY and CDR2 SVGAGI. The CDR3 loop spans 15 amino acids.

The rearrangement links TRBV19 to TRBJ1-5; 10 bases fit TRBD1. Germline-derived CDR1 and CDR2 are LNHDA and SQIVND (reference sequence). This CDR3 is 15 amino acids long. Trimming took 3 bases from V and 6 from J; bases not matched to a gene: 5. CDR3 nucleotide sequence: TGTGCCAGTAGTATGGTGACAGGGGGCGGTCAGCCCCAGCATTTT. Its translation: CASSMVTGGGQPQHF. The full variable domain, its missing parts supplied by reference TRBV19 and TRBJ1-5, is DGGITQSPKYLFRKEGQNVTLSCEQNLNHDAMYWYRQDPGQGLRLIYYSQIVNDFQKGDIAEGYSVSREKKESFPLTVTSAQKNPTAFYLCASSMVTGGGQPQHFGDGTRLSIL.